This TCR beta chain was observed in a study of blood T cells in healthy people across ages. Germline values: CDR1 MNHEY, CDR2 SVGAGI. This CDR3 has 14 amino acids. V was trimmed by 4 bases and J by 5 bases, leaving 14 bases between them. Whenever a sample was processed, at least 6.5 million PBMCs were isolated. The second PCR ran about 6 to 12 cycles with a sample-barcoded 5' primer and J-beta primers. MiXCR, applied by TCRdb to the 5' RACE reads, yields one record per CDR3 protein. The table lists about a million distinct CDR3 sequences, roughly two fifths of them singletons. This clonotype has just a few counts.

The TCR originated in a man between 18 and 35 years old in good health. The sample consisted of blood. This chain links TRBV6-5 with TRBJ1-1; D possibly corresponds to TRBD1 (6 bases). CDR3 sequence: CASSFQGSVTEAFF. Here the CDR3 DNA reads TGTGCCAGCAGTTTCCAGGGGTCTGTGACTGAAGCTTTCTTT.